The following is a TCR beta chain sequence with its context. These data come from a study of PD-L1 blockade in urothelial cancer. Study context: Study patients had been treated with 0 to 3 previous chemotherapy regimens. Analyses used blood from 3 weeks (second dose) and 6 weeks after treatment start.

Time point here: peripheral blood 6 weeks after treatment start. Synthetic TCR analog templates were spiked into each PCR. Libraries were prepared by immunoSEQ multiplex PCR; TCRdb keeps only in-frame clonotypes and omits some of them. The sample comprises 95,000 to 130,000 clones, around nine tenths of which are singletons, and more than 1.5% rests with the top ten. Sequences were derived from PBMCs, sampled around atezolizumab (anti-PD-L1) treatment. The receptor comes from a man in his 60s with urothelial cancer.

The CDR3 DNA follows: TGTGCCAGCGGTTCCGACCCGGACAGGGAAAACGAGCAGTACTTC. Translated: CASGSDPDRENEQYF. The genes are TRBV28 and TRBJ2-7; TRBD1 matches 8 bases. Trimming took 8 bases from V and 5 from J; bases not matched to a gene: 14. Germline CDR1 reads MDHEN; CDR2 reads SYDVKM. This CDR3 contains 15 residues. The whole variable domain, remainder taken from reference TRBV28 and TRBJ2-7, is DVKVTQSSRYLVKRTGEKVFLECVQDMDHENMFWYRQDPGLGLRLIYFSYDVKMKEKGDIPEGYSVSREKKERFSLILESASTNQTSMYLCASGSDPDRENEQYFGPGTRLTVT.